Shown below are 4 T cell receptor beta chains from a single sample sequenced in a study of blood T cell repertoires in COVID-19. Sequencing was performed with immunoSEQ multiplex PCR; in TCRdb, only in-frame clones are kept and a portion is missing. Here the sample spans tens of thousands of clones, over 75% being singletons. The sequencing sample was made of peripheral blood. Receptor source: a man between 70 and 80 years old with active or convalescent COVID-19.

The chain uses TRBV11-2 and TRBJ1-3; D is unclear. The CDR3 has 16 residues. Between the trimmed V and J ends, which lost 0 bases and 2 bases, there was a span of 11 bases. The V gene's germline CDR1 is SGHAT and CDR2 FQNNGV. CDR3 sequence: CASSLDQRWPGNTIYF. The CDR3 region has the DNA TGTGCCAGCAGCTTAGATCAGAGGTGGCCTGGAAACACCATATATTTT.

The rearrangement uses TRBV7-9 and TRBJ2-1; 10 positions match TRBD2. The CDR3 covers 18 residues. Germline CDR1 SEHNR, CDR2 FQNEAQ (reference sequence). Germline trimming cut 0 bases from V and 7 bases from J; bases unmatched to any gene: 12. The CDR3 bases are TGTGCCAGCAGCTTAGCGCAGTTAAGACTAGCGGGCTCTAATGAGCAGTTCTTC. This encodes CASSLAQLRLAGSNEQFF.

The rearrangement joins TRBV4-1 to TRBJ2-7, with 12 positions matching TRBD2. There are 18 residues in the CDR3. The trim removed 0 bases at V and 2 bases at J, leaving 8 bases unmatched. CDR1 is MGHRA and CDR2 is YSYEKL in the germline V gene. In DNA, the CDR3 is TGCGCCAGCAGCCAAGATCCCCTAGCGGGAGGGACCACCTACGAGCAGTACTTC. Amino acids: CASSQDPLAGGTTYEQYF.

The chain carries TRBV18 and TRBJ1-2; TRBD1 might be the D (6 bases). The germline V and J ends were trimmed by 2 bases and 3 bases, with 13 bases remaining between them. The CDR3 totals 15 residues. Germline assignment: CDR1 KGHSH and CDR2 LQKENI. This CDR3 is CASSPSGTNDYGYTF. The CDR3 DNA follows: TGTGCCAGCTCACCATCCGGGACAAACGACTATGGCTACACCTTC.